This T cell receptor beta chain was retrieved from a study of blood T cell repertoires in COVID-19. Study summary: There were acute and convalescent COVID-19 samples, and they came from the United States, Italy and Spain. The cDNA or gDNA used as material had been derived from T cells, B-cell-depleted T cells, or PBMCs.

CDR3 length: 15 residues. Germline V gene data show CDR1 as LNHDA and CDR2 as SQIVND (reference sequence). The V gene end was trimmed by 6 bases and the J gene end by 2 bases; junction bases not matched to a gene: 4. Per the original data handling: By means of reference gene primer amplification, nucleated cell counts were estimated. Sequencing was performed with immunoSEQ multiplex PCR; in TCRdb, only in-frame clones are kept and a portion is missing. The DNA was the basis for D and trimming; V, J and clone size are from that table. The sample shows 200,000 to 250,000 clones, about 86% of them seen only once. Points on this clone: Distinct nucleotide sequences in the sample also encode this CDR3.

Material: peripheral blood. This TCR was sampled from an elderly man with acute or convalescent COVID-19. The chain uses TRBV19 and TRBJ1-5; 10 bases line up with TRBD1. CDR3 DNA: TGTGCCAGTAGCCCGACAGGGGGCCGCAATCAGCCCCAGCATTTT. Residues: CASSPTGGRNQPQHF. The full variable domain, rest sourced from reference TRBV19 and TRBJ1-5, is DGGITQSPKYLFRKEGQNVTLSCEQNLNHDAMYWYRQDPGQGLRLIYYSQIVNDFQKGDIAEGYSVSREKKESFPLTVTSAQKNPTAFYLCASSPTGGRNQPQHFGDGTRLSIL.